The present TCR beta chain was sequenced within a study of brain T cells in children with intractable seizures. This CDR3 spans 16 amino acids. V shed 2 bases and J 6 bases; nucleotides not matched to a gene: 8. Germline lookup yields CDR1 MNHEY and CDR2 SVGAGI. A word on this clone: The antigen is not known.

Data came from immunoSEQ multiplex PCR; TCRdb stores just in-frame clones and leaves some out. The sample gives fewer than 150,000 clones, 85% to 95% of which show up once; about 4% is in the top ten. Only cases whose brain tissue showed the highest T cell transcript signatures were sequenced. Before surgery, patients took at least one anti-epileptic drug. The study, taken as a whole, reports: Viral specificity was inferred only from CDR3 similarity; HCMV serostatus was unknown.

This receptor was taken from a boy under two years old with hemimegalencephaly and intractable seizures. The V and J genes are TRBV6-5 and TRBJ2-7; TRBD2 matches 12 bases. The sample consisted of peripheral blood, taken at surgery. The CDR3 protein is CASSYRGLAGSGEQYF. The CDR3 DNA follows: TGTGCCAGCAGTTACCGCGGACTAGCGGGAAGTGGCGAGCAGTACTTC.